The rows below give T cell receptor beta chains drawn from one sample of a study of blood T cell repertoires in COVID-19. TCRdb's table, derived via immunoSEQ multiplex PCR, lists solely in-frame clones and lacks some. The sample has around 250,000 clones; approximately 81% are singletons. The sequenced material came from peripheral blood. The receptors here all came from a woman aged 18-35 years with acute or convalescent COVID-19. CDR3s include the opening cysteine and the closing phenylalanine or tryptophan. Fields, in order: D gene, V gene, J gene, clone size, CDR3 protein, CDR3 DNA. The D gene is left open where the match is weak. Clone size is stated in some rows and not others, as once, few, many or a class when expanded.

TRBD2	TRBV13	TRBJ2-1	few	CASLNLGGTSGSRSYNEQFF	TGTGCCAGCCTTAATCTAGGGGGGACTAGCGGGAGTCGGTCCTACAATGAGCAGTTCTTC
TRBD1	TRBV7-2	TRBJ2-1	NA	CASSLPDRSYNEQFF	TGTGCCAGCAGCCTGCCGGACAGGTCCTACAATGAGCAGTTCTTC
TRBD1	TRBV5-5	TRBJ1-1	NA	CASSLPGQGVWNTEAFF	TGTGCCAGCAGCTTACCGGGACAGGGGGTTTGGAACACTGAAGCTTTCTTT
NA	TRBV28	TRBJ1-2	NA	CASSLSDTDYGYTF	TGTGCCAGCAGTTTATCAGACACGGACTATGGCTACACCTTC
TRBD1	TRBV27	TRBJ1-2	NA	CASSPVPGQNYGYTF	TGTGCCAGCAGTCCGGTCCCGGGACAGAACTATGGCTACACCTTC
NA	TRBV5-6	TRBJ1-3	NA	CASSLGGFSGNTIYF	TGTGCCAGCAGCTTGGGAGGGTTCTCTGGAAACACCATATATTTT
TRBD2	TRBV6-5	TRBJ2-7	once	CASSQTSGRGEQYF	TGTGCCAGCAGCCAAACTAGCGGGAGGGGCGAGCAGTACTTC
TRBD1	TRBV12-3/TRBV12-4	TRBJ1-2	NA	CASSNRDSHGYTF	TGTGCCAGCAGCAACCGGGACAGCCATGGCTACACCTTC
NA	TRBV3-1/TRBV3-2	TRBJ2-2	NA	CASSPRRGSLNVGGELFF	TGTGCCAGCAGCCCGCGGCGTGGTAGCCTCAACGTTGGCGGGGAGCTGTTTTTT
NA	TRBV6-5	TRBJ1-1	NA	CASSSRGRGEAFF	TGTGCCAGCAGTTCCAGGGGCCGCGGAGAAGCTTTCTTT
NA	TRBV7-2	TRBJ2-5	NA	CASSRQQFQETQYF	TGTGCCAGCAGCCGCCAACAGTTTCAAGAGACCCAGTACTTC
TRBD2	TRBV11-2	TRBJ2-5	NA	CASSLALAGRVGAQYF	TGTGCCAGCAGCTTAGCGTTAGCGGGCCGCGTGGGGGCCCAGTACTTC
TRBD2	TRBV6-1	TRBJ2-7	NA	CASSSSGIGSYEQYF	TGTGCCAGCAGTTCCAGCGGGATAGGGTCCTACGAGCAGTACTTC
TRBD2	TRBV2	TRBJ2-7	NA	CASRKGLAGGYEQYF	TGTGCCAGCAGAAAGGGACTAGCGGGAGGTTACGAGCAGTACTTC
TRBD2	TRBV6-5	TRBJ2-2	NA	CATRGGDVNTGELFF	TGTGCCACTCGGGGAGGGGACGTGAACACCGGGGAGCTGTTTTTT
TRBD2	TRBV7-3	TRBJ2-3	NA	CASSRGGWLDTQYF	TGTGCCAGCAGCCGCGGGGGATGGTTAGATACGCAGTATTTT
NA	TRBV10-2	TRBJ2-1	NA	CASSKYSYNEQFF	TGCGCCAGCAGTAAATACTCCTACAATGAGCAGTTCTTC
NA	TRBV10-1	TRBJ2-1	NA	CASSESGTPYNEQFF	TGCGCCAGCAGTGAGTCGGGGACACCATACAATGAGCAGTTCTTC
NA	TRBV6-1	TRBJ1-2	NA	CASSETGFDYGYTF	TGTGCCAGCAGTGAAACGGGATTCGACTATGGCTACACCTTC
NA	TRBV7-9	TRBJ2-1	NA	CASTGGTDNEQFF	TGTGCCAGCACGGGCGGGACCGACAATGAGCAGTTCTTC
NA	TRBV6-2/TRBV6-3	TRBJ2-3	NA	CASSSTTGSGTDTQYF	TGTGCCAGCAGTTCCACGACTGGCTCAGGCACAGATACGCAGTATTTT
TRBD2	TRBV27	TRBJ2-1	NA	CASSSGGGNEQFF	TGTGCCAGCAGTTCGGGAGGTGGCAATGAGCAGTTCTTC
NA	TRBV5-1	TRBJ1-2	NA	CASSMNERGYTF	TGCGCCAGCAGCATGAACGAGAGAGGCTACACCTTC
NA	TRBV4-1	TRBJ1-5	NA	CASSQDSFGQYNQPQHF	TGCGCCAGCAGCCAAGATTCTTTCGGACAGTACAATCAGCCCCAGCATTTT
TRBD1	TRBV28	TRBJ2-7	once	CASSLGTAPYEQYF	TGTGCCAGCAGCCTCGGGACAGCGCCCTACGAGCAGTACTTC
TRBD1	TRBV6-5	TRBJ1-5	NA	CASSSPTGEGNQPQHF	TGTGCCAGCAGTTCGCCGACAGGGGAGGGCAATCAGCCCCAGCATTTT
TRBD2	TRBV5-4	TRBJ2-7	NA	CASSSGLAGGVPYEQYF	TGTGCCAGCAGCTCGGGACTAGCGGGAGGAGTACCCTACGAGCAGTACTTC
NA	TRBV3-1/TRBV3-2	TRBJ1-6	NA	CASSPGGPGVNSPLHF	TGTGCCAGCAGCCCCGGGGGGCCAGGGGTTAATTCACCCCTCCACTTT
TRBD1	TRBV29-1	TRBJ1-3	few	CSVVGGHSGNTIYF	TGCAGCGTGGTAGGGGGCCACTCTGGAAACACCATATATTTT
TRBD2	TRBV28	TRBJ2-1	NA	CASSLVGLAGNEQFF	TGTGCCAGCAGTTTAGTGGGACTAGCGGGCAATGAGCAGTTCTTC
NA	TRBV9	TRBJ2-5	NA	CASSVEPARETQYF	TGTGCCAGCAGCGTAGAACCCGCTCGGGAGACCCAGTACTTC
TRBD1	TRBV4-3	TRBJ1-6	NA	CASSQATGYNSPLHF	TGCGCCAGCAGCCAAGCGACAGGGTATAATTCACCCCTCCACTTT
NA	TRBV18	TRBJ1-1	NA	CASSPREGPKNTEAFF	TGTGCCAGCTCACCTCGAGAGGGTCCTAAAAACACTGAAGCTTTCTTT
NA	TRBV7-2	TRBJ2-2	NA	CASSHWGANTGELFF	TGTGCCAGCAGCCACTGGGGCGCGAACACCGGGGAGCTGTTTTTT
TRBD2	TRBV6-6	TRBJ2-2	NA	CASSHTSGPGELFF	TGTGCCAGCAGTCATACTAGCGGGCCCGGGGAGCTGTTTTTT
NA	TRBV4-3	TRBJ2-7	few	CASSPGRGLWEQYF	TGCGCCAGCAGCCCCGGCCGGGGTCTTTGGGAGCAGTACTTC
NA	TRBV12-3/TRBV12-4	TRBJ2-7	NA	CASSFQGPYEQYF	TGTGCCAGCAGTTTCCAGGGCCCCTACGAGCAGTACTTC